This TCR beta chain was recorded in a study of shared T cell receptors in the human thymus. With 5 bases clipped from V and 1 base from J, the junction kept 8 bases outside the gene matches. The germline V gene encodes CDR1 SGHTA and CDR2 FQGNSA. This CDR3 contains 18 residues. TCRdb keeps only in-frame clones here, not all; method: immunoSEQ multiplex PCR. Among hundreds of thousands of clones listed, around 89% were seen once. Another study also made use of these data, one on human thymus T cells.

Sequencing was done on a sample of thymocytes. The sequence was obtained from a boy in the first two years of life with a congenital heart defect. This rearrangement joins TRBV7-2 to TRBJ2-1; 13 nucleotides match TRBD2. The CDR3 nucleotides are TGTGCCAGCAGCCTGCACTTGACTAGCGGGAGGTCCTACAATGAGCAGTTCTTC. Translation: CASSLHLTSGRSYNEQFF.